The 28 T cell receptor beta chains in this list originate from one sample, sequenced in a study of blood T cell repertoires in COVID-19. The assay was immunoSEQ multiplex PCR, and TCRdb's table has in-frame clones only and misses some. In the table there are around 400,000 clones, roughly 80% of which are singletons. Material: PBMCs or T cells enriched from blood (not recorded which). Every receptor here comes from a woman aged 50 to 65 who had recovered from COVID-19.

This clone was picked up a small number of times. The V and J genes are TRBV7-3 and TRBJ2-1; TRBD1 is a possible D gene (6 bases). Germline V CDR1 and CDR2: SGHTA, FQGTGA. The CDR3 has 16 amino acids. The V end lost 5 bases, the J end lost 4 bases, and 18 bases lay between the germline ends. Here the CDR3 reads CASSLAGTGQYNEQFF. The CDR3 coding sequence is TGTGCCAGCAGCCTGGCCGGGACGGGACAATACAATGAGCAGTTCTTC.

CDR3: CASSGGVPEAFF. The DNA of the CDR3 is TGTGCCAGCAGCGGAGGGGTTCCTGAAGCTTTCTTT. The J gene is TRBJ1-1, the V gene TRBV2; a possible D gene is TRBD1 (5 bases). The germline gives CDR1 SNHLY, CDR2 FYNNEI. The V end lost 6 bases, the J end lost 6 bases, and 11 bases lay between the germline ends. This CDR3 is 12 amino acids long.

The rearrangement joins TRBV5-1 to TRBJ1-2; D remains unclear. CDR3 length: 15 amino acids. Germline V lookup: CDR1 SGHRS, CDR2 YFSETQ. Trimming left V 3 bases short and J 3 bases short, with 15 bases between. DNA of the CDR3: TGCGCCAGCAGCTGGACGGGGTCTGGAGACTATGGCTACACCTTC. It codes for CASSWTGSGDYGYTF.

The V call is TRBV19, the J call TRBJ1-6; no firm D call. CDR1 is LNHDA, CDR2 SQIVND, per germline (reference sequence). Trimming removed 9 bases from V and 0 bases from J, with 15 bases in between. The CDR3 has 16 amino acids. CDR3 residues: CASSFTGSSYNSPLHF. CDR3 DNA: TGTGCCAGCTCCTTTACGGGGAGCTCCTATAATTCACCCCTCCACTTT.

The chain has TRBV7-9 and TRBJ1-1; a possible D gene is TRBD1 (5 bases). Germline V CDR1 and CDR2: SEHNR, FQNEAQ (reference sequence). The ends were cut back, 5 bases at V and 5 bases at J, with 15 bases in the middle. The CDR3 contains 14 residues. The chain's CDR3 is CASSEQDLVTEAFF. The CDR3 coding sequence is TGTGCCAGCAGCGAACAGGATTTGGTTACTGAAGCTTTCTTT.

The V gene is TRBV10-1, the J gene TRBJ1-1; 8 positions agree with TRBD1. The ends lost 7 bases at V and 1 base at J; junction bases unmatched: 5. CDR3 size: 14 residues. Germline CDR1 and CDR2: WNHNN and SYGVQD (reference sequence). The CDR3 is CASKKTGENTEAFF. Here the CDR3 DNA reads TGCGCCAGCAAAAAGACAGGGGAGAACACTGAAGCTTTCTTT.

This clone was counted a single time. For the CDR3, the DNA is TGCGCCAGCAGCCAGGATCGACAGAGCGGCTACACCTTC. Translated: CASSQDRQSGYTF. The chain combines TRBV4-3 with TRBJ1-2; perhaps TRBD1 as D (5 bases). Trimming pared 3 bases from V and 8 bases from J, leaving 13 bases between. CDR1 is LGHNA, CDR2 YSLEER, per germline. The CDR3 has 13 amino acids.

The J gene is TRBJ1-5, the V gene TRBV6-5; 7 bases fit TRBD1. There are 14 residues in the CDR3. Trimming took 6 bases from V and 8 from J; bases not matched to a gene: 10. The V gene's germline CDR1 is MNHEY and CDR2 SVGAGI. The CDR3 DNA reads TGTGCCAGCAGAAGGGACAGCTGGGGGAAGCCCCAGCATTTT. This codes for CASRRDSWGKPQHF.

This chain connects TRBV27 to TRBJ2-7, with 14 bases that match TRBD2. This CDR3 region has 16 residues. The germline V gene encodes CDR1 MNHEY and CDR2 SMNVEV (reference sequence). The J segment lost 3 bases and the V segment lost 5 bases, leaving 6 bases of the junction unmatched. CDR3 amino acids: CASSARGLAGDYEQYF. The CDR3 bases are TGTGCCAGCAGTGCCCGGGGACTAGCGGGAGACTACGAGCAGTACTTC.

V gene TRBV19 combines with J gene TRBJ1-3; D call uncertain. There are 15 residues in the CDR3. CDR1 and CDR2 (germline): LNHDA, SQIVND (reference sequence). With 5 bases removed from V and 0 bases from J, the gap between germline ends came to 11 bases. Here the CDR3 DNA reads TGTGCCAGTAGTCTGGTCCGGAGCTCTGGAAACACCATATATTTT. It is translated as CASSLVRSSGNTIYF.

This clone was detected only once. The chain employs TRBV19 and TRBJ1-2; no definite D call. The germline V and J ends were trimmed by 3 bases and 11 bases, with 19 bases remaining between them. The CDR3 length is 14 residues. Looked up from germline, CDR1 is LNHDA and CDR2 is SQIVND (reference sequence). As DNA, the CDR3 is TGTGCCAGTAGTATCGACGGAGTGATTGGGAGTTACACCTTC. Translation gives CASSIDGVIGSYTF. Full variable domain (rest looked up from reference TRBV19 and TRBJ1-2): DGGITQSPKYLFRKEGQNVTLSCEQNLNHDAMYWYRQDPGQGLRLIYYSQIVNDFQKGDIAEGYSVSREKKESFPLTVTSAQKNPTAFYLCASSIDGVIGSYTFGSGTRLTVV.

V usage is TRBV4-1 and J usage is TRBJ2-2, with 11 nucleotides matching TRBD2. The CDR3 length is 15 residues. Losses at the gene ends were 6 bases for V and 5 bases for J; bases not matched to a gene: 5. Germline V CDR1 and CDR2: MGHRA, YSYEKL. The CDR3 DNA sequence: TGCGCCAGCAGTCTAGCGGGAGGAGGGACCGGGGAGCTGTTTTTT. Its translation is CASSLAGGGTGELFF.

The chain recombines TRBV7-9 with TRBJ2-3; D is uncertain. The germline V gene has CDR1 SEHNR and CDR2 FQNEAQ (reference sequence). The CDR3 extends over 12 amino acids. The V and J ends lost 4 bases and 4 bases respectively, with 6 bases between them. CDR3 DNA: TGTGCCAGCAGCTCCTCCGCAGATACGCAGTATTTT. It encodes CASSSSADTQYF. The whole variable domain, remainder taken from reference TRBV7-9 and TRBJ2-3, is DTGVSQNPRHKITKRGQNVTFRCDPISEHNRLYWYRQTLGQGPEFLTYFQNEAQLEKSRLLSDRFSAERPKGSFSTLEIQRTEQGDSAMYLCASSSSADTQYFGPGTRLTVL.

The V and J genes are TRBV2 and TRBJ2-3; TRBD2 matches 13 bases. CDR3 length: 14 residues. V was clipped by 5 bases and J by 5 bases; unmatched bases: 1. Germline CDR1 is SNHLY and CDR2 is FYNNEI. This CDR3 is CASSTSGGGDTQYF. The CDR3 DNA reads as TGTGCCAGCAGTACTAGCGGGGGGGGAGATACGCAGTATTTT.

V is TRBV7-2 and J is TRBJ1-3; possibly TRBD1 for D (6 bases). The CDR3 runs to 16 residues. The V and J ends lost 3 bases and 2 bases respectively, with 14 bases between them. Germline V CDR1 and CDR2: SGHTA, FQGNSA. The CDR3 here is CASSLLDSGAGNTIYF. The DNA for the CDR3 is TGTGCCAGCAGCTTGCTGGACAGTGGGGCTGGAAACACCATATATTTT. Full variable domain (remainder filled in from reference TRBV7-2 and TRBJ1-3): GAGVSQSPSNKVTEKGKDVELRCDPISGHTALYWYRQSLGQGLEFLIYFQGNSAPDKSGLPSDRFSAERTGGSVSTLTIQRTQQEDSAVYLCASSLLDSGAGNTIYFGEGSWLTVV.

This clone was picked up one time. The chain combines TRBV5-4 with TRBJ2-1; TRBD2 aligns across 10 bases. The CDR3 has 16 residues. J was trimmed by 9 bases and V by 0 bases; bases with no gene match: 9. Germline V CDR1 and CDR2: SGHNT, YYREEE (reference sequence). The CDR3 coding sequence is TGTGCCAGCAGCTTGGCTAGGGGACTAGCGTTGAGTGAGCAGTTCTTC. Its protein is CASSLARGLALSEQFF.

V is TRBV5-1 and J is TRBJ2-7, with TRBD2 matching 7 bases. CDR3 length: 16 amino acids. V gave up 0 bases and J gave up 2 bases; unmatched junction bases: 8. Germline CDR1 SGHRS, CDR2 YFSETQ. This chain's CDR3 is CASSLAGWEGAYEQYF. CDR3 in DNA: TGCGCCAGCAGCTTGGCCGGTTGGGAGGGAGCCTACGAGCAGTACTTC.

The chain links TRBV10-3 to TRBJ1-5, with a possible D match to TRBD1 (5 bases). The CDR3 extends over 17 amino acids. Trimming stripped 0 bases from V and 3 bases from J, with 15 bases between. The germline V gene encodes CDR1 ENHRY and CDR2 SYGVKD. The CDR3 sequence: CAISESPTDRINQPQHF. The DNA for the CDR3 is TGTGCCATCAGTGAGTCCCCAACCGACAGAATCAATCAGCCCCAGCATTTT.

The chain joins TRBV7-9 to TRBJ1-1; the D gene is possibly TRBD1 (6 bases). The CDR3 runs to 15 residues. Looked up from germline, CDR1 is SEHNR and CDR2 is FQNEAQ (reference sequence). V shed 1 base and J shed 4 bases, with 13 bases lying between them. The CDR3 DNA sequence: TGTGCCAGCAGCTTAGGGATACAGGGATTCACTGAAGCTTTCTTT. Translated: CASSLGIQGFTEAFF. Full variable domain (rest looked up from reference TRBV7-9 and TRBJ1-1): DTGVSQNPRHKITKRGQNVTFRCDPISEHNRLYWYRQTLGQGPEFLTYFQNEAQLEKSRLLSDRFSAERPKGSFSTLEIQRTEQGDSAMYLCASSLGIQGFTEAFFGQGTRLTVV.

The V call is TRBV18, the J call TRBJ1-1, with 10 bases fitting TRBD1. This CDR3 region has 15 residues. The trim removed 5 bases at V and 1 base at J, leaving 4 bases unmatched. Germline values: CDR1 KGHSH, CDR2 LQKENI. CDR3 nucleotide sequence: TGTGCCAGCTCAGGGACAGGGGTCAAGAACACTGAAGCTTTCTTT. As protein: CASSGTGVKNTEAFF.

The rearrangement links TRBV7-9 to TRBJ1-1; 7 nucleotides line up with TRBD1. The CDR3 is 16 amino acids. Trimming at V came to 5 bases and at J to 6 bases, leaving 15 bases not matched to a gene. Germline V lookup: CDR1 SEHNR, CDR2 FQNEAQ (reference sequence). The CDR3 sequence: CASSHPQGFVFAEAFF. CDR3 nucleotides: TGTGCCAGCAGCCACCCACAGGGGTTCGTCTTCGCTGAAGCTTTCTTT. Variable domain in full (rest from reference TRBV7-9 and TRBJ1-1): DTGVSQNPRHKITKRGQNVTFRCDPISEHNRLYWYRQTLGQGPEFLTYFQNEAQLEKSRLLSDRFSAERPKGSFSTLEIQRTEQGDSAMYLCASSHPQGFVFAEAFFGQGTRLTVV.

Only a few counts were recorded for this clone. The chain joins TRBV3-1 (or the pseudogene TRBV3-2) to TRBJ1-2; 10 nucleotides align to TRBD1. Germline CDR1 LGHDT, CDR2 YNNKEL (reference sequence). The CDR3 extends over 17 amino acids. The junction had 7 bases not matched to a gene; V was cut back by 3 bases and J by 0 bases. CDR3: CASSQGTGALANYGYTF. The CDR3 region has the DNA TGTGCCAGCAGCCAGGGGACAGGGGCATTAGCTAACTATGGCTACACCTTC.

The CDR3, as DNA: TGTGCCAGCAGTTACTCAGTGTCCGCCAGGGAAAGCAACGAGCAGTACTTC. This codes for CASSYSVSARESNEQYF. This chain connects TRBV6-2 or TRBV6-3 to TRBJ2-7; a weak D match, TRBD1 (5 bases). The CDR3 is 17 residues long. Per germline, CDR1 MNHEY and CDR2 SVGEGT. Trimming pared 0 bases from V and 5 bases from J, leaving 20 bases between.

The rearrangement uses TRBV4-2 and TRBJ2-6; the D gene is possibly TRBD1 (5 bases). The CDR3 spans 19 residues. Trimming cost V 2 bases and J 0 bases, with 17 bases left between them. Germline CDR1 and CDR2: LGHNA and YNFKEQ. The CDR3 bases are TGTGCCAGCAGCCAATCCAGAGCCAGGGCGGCCTCTGGGGCCAACGTCCTGACTTTC. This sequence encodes CASSQSRARAASGANVLTF.

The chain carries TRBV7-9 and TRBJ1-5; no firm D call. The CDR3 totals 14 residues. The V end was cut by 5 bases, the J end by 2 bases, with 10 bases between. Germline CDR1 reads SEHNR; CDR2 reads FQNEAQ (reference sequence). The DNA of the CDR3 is TGTGCCAGCAGCCCCCCGGGAGGCAATCAGCCCCAGCATTTT. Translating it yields CASSPPGGNQPQHF.

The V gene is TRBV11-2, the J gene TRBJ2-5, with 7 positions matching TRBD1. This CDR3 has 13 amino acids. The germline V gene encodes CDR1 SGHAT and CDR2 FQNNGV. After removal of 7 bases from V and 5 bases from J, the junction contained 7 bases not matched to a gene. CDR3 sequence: CASTQGVGETQYF. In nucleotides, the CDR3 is TGTGCCAGCACCCAGGGGGTGGGTGAGACCCAGTACTTC.

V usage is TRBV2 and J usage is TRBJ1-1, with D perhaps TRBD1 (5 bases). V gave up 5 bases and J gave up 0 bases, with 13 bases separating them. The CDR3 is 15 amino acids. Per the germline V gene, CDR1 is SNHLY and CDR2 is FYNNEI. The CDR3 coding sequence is TGTGCCAGCAGTCCACCGGGGGGGGTGAACACTGAAGCTTTCTTT. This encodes CASSPPGGVNTEAFF. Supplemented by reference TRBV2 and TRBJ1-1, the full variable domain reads EPEVTQTPSHQVTQMGQEVILRCVPISNHLYFYWYRQILGQKVEFLVSFYNNEISEKSEIFDDQFSVERPDGSNFTLKIRSTKLEDSAMYFCASSPPGGVNTEAFFGQGTRLTVV.

CDR3 coding DNA: TGTGCCAGCAGCTTGTGGGGGGAACATCAGCCCCAGCATTTT. It specifies CASSLWGEHQPQHF. The genes are TRBV5-5 and TRBJ1-5; a weak D match, TRBD1 (5 bases). Trimming left V 1 base short and J 5 bases short, with 10 bases between. The CDR3 is 14 amino acids. The germline V gene has CDR1 SGHKS and CDR2 YYEKEE (reference sequence).